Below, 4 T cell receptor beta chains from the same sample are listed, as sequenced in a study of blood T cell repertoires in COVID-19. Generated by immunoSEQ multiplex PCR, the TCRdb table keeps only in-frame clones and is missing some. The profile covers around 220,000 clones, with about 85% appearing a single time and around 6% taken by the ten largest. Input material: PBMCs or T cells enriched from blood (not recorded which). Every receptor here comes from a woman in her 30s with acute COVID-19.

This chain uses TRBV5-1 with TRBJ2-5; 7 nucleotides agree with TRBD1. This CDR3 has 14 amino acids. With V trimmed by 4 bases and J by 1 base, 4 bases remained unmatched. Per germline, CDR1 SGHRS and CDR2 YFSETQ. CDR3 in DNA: TGCGCCAGCAGCATCAGGGACAGCCAAGAGACCCAGTACTTC. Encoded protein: CASSIRDSQETQYF.

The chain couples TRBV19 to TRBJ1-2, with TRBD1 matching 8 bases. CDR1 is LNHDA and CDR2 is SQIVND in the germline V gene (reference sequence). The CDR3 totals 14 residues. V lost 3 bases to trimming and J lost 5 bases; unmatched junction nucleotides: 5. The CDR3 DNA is TGTGCCAGTAGTATCAGGGGGCGCGGGTATGGCTACACCTTC. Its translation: CASSIRGRGYGYTF.

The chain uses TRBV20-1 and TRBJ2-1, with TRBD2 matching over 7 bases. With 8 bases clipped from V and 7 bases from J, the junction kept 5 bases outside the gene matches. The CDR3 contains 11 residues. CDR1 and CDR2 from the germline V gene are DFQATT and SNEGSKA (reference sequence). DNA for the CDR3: TGCAGTCCAAGCGGGGAGAATGAGCAGTTCTTC. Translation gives CSPSGENEQFF.

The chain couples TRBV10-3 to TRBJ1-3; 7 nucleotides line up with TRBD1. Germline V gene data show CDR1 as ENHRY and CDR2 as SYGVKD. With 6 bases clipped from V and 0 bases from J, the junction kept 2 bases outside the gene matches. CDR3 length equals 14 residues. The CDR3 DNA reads TGTGCCATCAGGGACAGGAACTCTGGAAACACCATATATTTT. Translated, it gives CAIRDRNSGNTIYF.